The 5 T cell receptor beta chains presented below share a single source sample, sequenced in a study of cytomegalovirus exposure and HLA in healthy donors. The PCR ran on 60 Vbeta and 13 Jbeta primers. Clones were sequenced by immunoSEQ multiplex PCR, and TCRdb holds only the in-frame ones, with some missing. The table lists 200,000 to 250,000 clones, approximately 88% of them singletons. The sequenced material came from PBMCs. These receptors all come from a boy aged 2-9 years in good health and CMV-seronegative.

This chain links TRBV2 with TRBJ2-1, with D unclear. In germline, CDR1 is SNHLY, CDR2 FYNNEI. This CDR3 region has 12 residues. V was clipped by 7 bases and J by 7 bases, with 11 bases between them. The DNA of the CDR3 is TGTGCCAGCAATCCTACTACGAATGAGCAGTTCTTC. The encoded protein is CASNPTTNEQFF.

The chain recombines TRBV5-6 with TRBJ1-4, with a possible D match to TRBD1 (5 bases). The CDR3 sequence is 15 residues long. The germline V and J ends were trimmed by 4 bases and 7 bases, with 17 bases remaining between them. CDR1 and CDR2 (germline): SGHDT, YYEEEE. The CDR3 DNA sequence: TGTGCCAGCAGCCCCTATAGCAGGGTTGGTGAAAAACTGTTTTTT. It is translated as CASSPYSRVGEKLFF.

Note on this clone: Other DNA sequences from this sample encode an identical CDR3 as well. This sequence joins TRBV27 and TRBJ2-7; TRBD2 agrees at 10 bases. Germline V gene data show CDR1 as MNHEY and CDR2 as SMNVEV (reference sequence). The length of the CDR3 is 14 residues. Trimming took 2 bases from V and 3 from J; bases not matched to a gene: 1. In DNA, the CDR3 is TGTGCCAGCAGTTTAACTAGCGGGAACTACGAGCAGTACTTC. Its protein product is CASSLTSGNYEQYF.

The chain is built from TRBV5-4 and TRBJ2-3, with TRBD2 matching 11 bases. CDR1 and CDR2 from the germline V gene are SGHNT and YYREEE (reference sequence). Losses at the gene ends were 3 bases for V and 0 bases for J; bases not matched to a gene: 0. The CDR3 sequence is 15 residues long. The CDR3 spells CASSWTSGSTDTQYF. In DNA, the CDR3 is TGTGCCAGCAGCTGGACTAGCGGGAGCACAGATACGCAGTATTTT.

This chain uses TRBV6-5 with TRBJ1-1; 8 bases fit TRBD1. CDR3 length: 15 residues. After removal of 3 bases from V and 4 bases from J, the junction contained 7 bases not matched to a gene. Germline CDR1 and CDR2: MNHEY and SVGAGI. CDR3 sequence reads: CASSYMTGARTEAFF. The CDR3 DNA follows: TGTGCCAGCAGTTATATGACAGGGGCTCGCACTGAAGCTTTCTTT.